This TCR beta chain stems from a study of OX40 agonist ivuxolimab in advanced cancers. A note on the overall study: Ivuxolimab was an agonistic, fully human IgG2 monoclonal antibody directed against OX40 (CD134), a costimulatory receptor. In the dose-escalation cohort, around four fifths of patients were male, and the mean age was approximately 64 years, with a range of roughly 23 to 85. Patients were allowed to have had prior anti-PD-1, anti-PD-L1 or anti-CTLA-4 therapy, and approximately 41% of the dose-escalation patients had previously received checkpoint inhibitors. Peripheral TCRbeta sequencing aimed to test whether ivuxolimab altered TCR sequence diversity and caused clonal T-cell expansion. Among the 50 to 55 dose-escalation patients, 19 had hepatocellular carcinoma, around 15 melanoma, 9 renal cell carcinoma and 9 head and neck cancer. Three dose-escalation patients achieved partial responses, one with hepatocellular carcinoma and two with cutaneous melanoma. The paper covers the monotherapy dose-escalation part of the phase I ivuxolimab trial, which included N ≈ 50 patients. Intravenous ivuxolimab was administered to patients every 2 weeks at six dose levels: 0.01, 0.1, 0.3, 1.5, 3 and 10 mg/kg. The paper as a whole reports these results and caveats: In the 0.1-3.0 mg/kg groups, partial responders were among the patients with the lowest normalized peripheral clonal expansion, particularly in CD8+ T cells. Which antigens the clonally expanded peripheral T cells were specific for was not determined. Clonal expansion of both CD4+ and CD8+ blood T cells was observed from baseline to week 6 at doses 0.1 to 3.0 mg/kg. Low levels of normalized T-cell clonal expansion were also seen in some patients who did not respond. On average, CD8+ T cells showed more expanded clones than CD4+ T cells after ivuxolimab.

The trial excluded patients who had a history of autoimmune disease or who were on systemic immunosuppression. Peripheral blood for TCR sequencing was drawn from every dose cohort at baseline, at cycle 4 day 1 and at cycle 7 day 1. Samples were obtained from an open-label, multicenter, first-in-human phase I dose-escalation trial of ivuxolimab. The trial enrolled adults with locally advanced or metastatic head and neck squamous cell, hepatocellular, melanoma or renal cell carcinoma. Before TCR sequencing, CD4+ and CD8+ T cells were separately sorted from peripheral blood. Counted from cysteine to phenylalanine, this CDR3 has 14 amino acids. Of the read, only the CDR3 DNA is kept; its 42 bases are in frame from base 1. V was cut back by 3 bases and J by 0 bases, leaving a gap of 6 bases between them. The germline V gene specifies MNHNS as CDR1 and SASEGT as CDR2. Concerning this clone itself: Its target antigen remains unknown. Base qualities are not provided; no much larger clone lies one nucleotide away.

Genomic DNA was isolated from the sorted cells so that the TCRbeta CDR3 region could be sequenced. The immunoSEQ Assay was used for sequencing of TCRbeta CDR3 regions. Drawn from immuneACCESS, this table holds only the in-frame rearrangements with V and J called that TCRdb kept. Clones are partly lost; checked studies trace under half to an unresolved V gene and leave the rest unexplained. This sample is represented by roughly 64,000 clones; around 89% of them were singletons. The ten largest clones capture 13% to 15% of the sample. This clonotype originated in an adult with an advanced solid tumor such as melanoma, head and neck, liver or kidney cancer. Sequenced material: CD4+ or CD8+ T cells sorted from blood, taken in a trial of the OX40 agonist ivuxolimab. This receptor chain uses TRBV6-1 and TRBJ1-3; the D segment cannot be called with confidence. For the CDR3, the sequence is CASSDDISGNTIYF. The nucleotide sequence is TGTGCCAGCAGTGACGACATCTCTGGAAACACCATATATTTT.